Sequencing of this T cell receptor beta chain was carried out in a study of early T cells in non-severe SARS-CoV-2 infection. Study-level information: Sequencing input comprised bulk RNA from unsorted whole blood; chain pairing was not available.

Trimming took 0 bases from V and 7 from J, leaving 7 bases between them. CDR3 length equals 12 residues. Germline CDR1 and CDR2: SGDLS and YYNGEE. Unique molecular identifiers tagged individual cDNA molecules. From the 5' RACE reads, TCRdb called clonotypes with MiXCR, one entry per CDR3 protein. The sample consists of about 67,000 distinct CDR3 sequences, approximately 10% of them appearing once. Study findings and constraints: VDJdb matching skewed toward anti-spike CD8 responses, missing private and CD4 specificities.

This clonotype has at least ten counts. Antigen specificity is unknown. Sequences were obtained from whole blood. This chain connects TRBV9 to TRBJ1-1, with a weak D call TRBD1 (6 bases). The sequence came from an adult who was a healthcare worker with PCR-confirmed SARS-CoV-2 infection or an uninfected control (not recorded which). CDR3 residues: CASSVEGVEAFF. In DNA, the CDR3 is TGTGCCAGCAGCGTAGAGGGGGTTGAAGCTTTCTTT.